One sample yielded the 23 T cell receptor beta chains listed below, sequenced in a study of shared clonotypes between healthy human individuals. CD45RO-negative, CCR7-positively selected cells formed the naive CD8 fraction, excluding terminally differentiated effector memory CD45RA+ cells. Generated by immunoSEQ multiplex PCR, the TCRdb table keeps only in-frame clones and is missing some. Of 550,000 to 750,000 clones listed, 92% are singletons. The sample was naive CD8+ T cells sorted from blood. The receptors derive from a young man in good health.

The genes are TRBV4-3 and TRBJ2-1, with no clear D. Germline lookup yields CDR1 LGHNA and CDR2 YSLEER. Trimming took 0 bases from V and 7 from J, leaving 7 bases between them. The CDR3 consists of 13 residues. The CDR3 DNA reads TGCGCCAGCAGCCAAGATTCAACTAATGAGCAGTTCTTC. It yields the protein CASSQDSTNEQFF.

This rearrangement joins TRBV6-5 to TRBJ1-1; 8 bases match TRBD1. The CDR3 sequence is 13 residues long. CDR1 is MNHEY and CDR2 is SVGAGI in the germline V gene. V was clipped by 6 bases and J by 3 bases; unmatched bases: 3. The CDR3: CASSQGAYTEAFF. CDR3 nucleotide sequence: TGTGCCAGCAGCCAGGGGGCGTACACTGAAGCTTTCTTT.

This clone has a single count. The CDR3 loop is CSVEGRRDTQYF. The CDR3 nucleotides read TGCAGCGTTGAAGGTCGCAGGGATACGCAGTATTTT. The genes are TRBV29-1 and TRBJ2-3; D gene unclear. V was cut by 1 base and J by 6 bases, with 8 bases left in between. Germline CDR1 and CDR2: SQVTM and ANQGSEA. There are 12 residues in the CDR3.

This clone was seen only once. The chain combines TRBV7-6 with TRBJ2-2; a possible D gene is TRBD1 (6 bases). Deletions cut 4 bases from V and 5 bases from J, with 26 bases between. The CDR3 spans 19 residues. Germline lookup yields CDR1 SGHVS and CDR2 FNYEAQ. CDR3 region: CASSSPRGEGNFKTGELFF. In nucleotides, the CDR3 is TGTGCCAGCAGCTCTCCCAGGGGAGAGGGGAATTTTAAGACCGGGGAGCTGTTTTTT.

The gene calls are TRBV15 and TRBJ1-5; TRBD1 might be the D (5 bases). Germline V gene lookup returns CDR1 LNHNV and CDR2 YYDKDF (reference sequence). This CDR3 contains 16 residues. V was trimmed by 4 bases and J by 4 bases, leaving 17 bases between them. CDR3 protein: CATSISRDQGNQPQHF. CDR3 DNA sequence: TGTGCCACCAGCATATCCCGGGACCAAGGGAATCAGCCCCAGCATTTT.

This chain joins TRBV7-9 and TRBJ2-7; a possible D gene is TRBD1 (5 bases). Germline loops: CDR1 SEHNR, CDR2 FQNEAQ (reference sequence). With 8 bases removed from V and 4 bases from J, the gap between germline ends came to 18 bases. The CDR3 sequence is 14 residues long. The CDR3 nucleotides are TGTGCCAGCGATAAAAGGGGAAACGGATACGAGCAGTACTTC. This sequence encodes CASDKRGNGYEQYF.

The chain recombines TRBV11-2 with TRBJ2-7; TRBD1 agrees at 9 bases. This CDR3 has 15 amino acids. The V gene end was trimmed by 3 bases and the J gene end by 2 bases; junction bases not matched to a gene: 5. Looked up from germline, CDR1 is SGHAT and CDR2 is FQNNGV. The CDR3 here is CASSFRQGGTYEQYF. The CDR3 DNA reads TGTGCCAGCAGCTTCCGACAGGGGGGGACCTACGAGCAGTACTTC. The full variable domain, in which reference TRBV11-2 and TRBJ2-7 provide the parts outside the CDR3, is EAGVAQSPRYKIIEKRQSVAFWCNPISGHATLYWYQQILGQGPKLLIQFQNNGVVDDSQLPKDRFSAERLKGVDSTLKIQPAKLEDSAVYLCASSFRQGGTYEQYFGPGTRLTVT.

The rearrangement links TRBV5-4 to TRBJ2-7, with D unresolved. The CDR3 totals 14 residues. Trimming took 0 bases from V and 0 from J, leaving 7 bases between them. Germline V CDR1 and CDR2: SGHNT, YYREEE (reference sequence). The CDR3 loop reads CASSLARSSYEQYF. The DNA for the CDR3 is TGTGCCAGCAGCTTGGCCCGAAGCTCCTACGAGCAGTACTTC.

The chain employs TRBV5-6 and TRBJ2-1; D perhaps matches TRBD2 (5 bases). The germline CDR1 and CDR2 sequences are SGHDT and YYEEEE. The CDR3 extends over 12 amino acids. The germline V and J ends were trimmed by 6 bases and 10 bases, with 14 bases remaining between them. The CDR3 DNA follows: TGTGCCAGCAACCTAGGGTCGGGGGAGCAGTTCTTC. Amino acids: CASNLGSGEQFF.

The chain joins TRBV27 to TRBJ2-7; 9 positions agree with TRBD2. This CDR3 spans 16 amino acids. Germline lookup yields CDR1 MNHEY and CDR2 SMNVEV (reference sequence). Unmatched junction bases numbered 12, after V lost 4 bases and J lost 5 bases. The CDR3 spells CASSYSSGEVADEQYF. For the CDR3, the DNA is TGTGCCAGCAGTTATTCTAGCGGGGAGGTAGCGGACGAGCAGTACTTC.

The chain carries TRBV29-1 and TRBJ2-5, with D unresolved. The germline CDR1 and CDR2 sequences are SQVTM and ANQGSEA. Between the trimmed V and J ends, which lost 7 bases and 4 bases, there was a span of 10 bases. The CDR3 runs 11 residues. The CDR3 DNA follows: TGCAGCGGGGAAGCGAGAGAGACCCAGTACTTC. Translating gives CSGEARETQYF. The variable domain in full, completed from reference TRBV29-1 and TRBJ2-5, reads SAVISQKPSRDICQRGTSLTIQCQVDSQVTMMFWYRQQPGQSLTLIATANQGSEATYESGFVIDKFPISRPNLTFSTLTVSNMSPEDSSIYLCSGEARETQYFGPGTRLLVL.

This sequence joins TRBV4-1 and TRBJ2-3, with D perhaps TRBD1 (6 bases). Deletions cut 6 bases from V and 6 bases from J, with 19 bases between. The CDR3 contains 15 residues. In germline, CDR1 is MGHRA, CDR2 YSYEKL. The CDR3: CASRRSLGARDTQYF. In DNA, the CDR3 is TGCGCCAGCAGGCGATCTCTGGGGGCAAGGGATACGCAGTATTTT.

V is TRBV11-2 and J is TRBJ2-2, with 10 positions matching TRBD2. Germline CDR1 is SGHAT and CDR2 is FQNNGV. The CDR3 totals 16 residues. Unmatched junction bases numbered 6, after V lost 7 bases and J lost 1 base. The CDR3 sequence is CASNLGLARNTGELFF. CDR3 nucleotides: TGTGCCAGCAACTTGGGACTAGCGAGGAACACCGGGGAGCTGTTTTTT. Filled out from reference TRBV11-2 and TRBJ2-2, the complete variable domain reads EAGVAQSPRYKIIEKRQSVAFWCNPISGHATLYWYQQILGQGPKLLIQFQNNGVVDDSQLPKDRFSAERLKGVDSTLKIQPAKLEDSAVYLCASNLGLARNTGELFFGEGSRLTVL.

This clone was counted a single time. V is TRBV5-1 and J is TRBJ2-6; no clear D. The V end was cut by 4 bases, the J end by 0 bases, with 5 bases between. This CDR3 spans 14 amino acids. The germline V gene encodes CDR1 SGHRS and CDR2 YFSETQ. CDR3 bases: TGCGCCAGCAGCCGCAGCTCTGGGGCCAACGTCCTGACTTTC. Translated, it gives CASSRSSGANVLTF.

DNA of the CDR3: TGTGCCAGCAGCCCTAGGGTCTATGAGCAGTTCTTC. Its translation: CASSPRVYEQFF. This rearrangement joins TRBV7-2 to TRBJ2-1, with no clear D. This CDR3 has 12 amino acids. V was trimmed by 5 bases and J by 8 bases, leaving 10 bases between them. Per the germline V gene, CDR1 is SGHTA and CDR2 is FQGNSA. Using reference TRBV7-2 and TRBJ2-1 for the parts outside the CDR3, the full variable domain is GAGVSQSPSNKVTEKGKDVELRCDPISGHTALYWYRQSLGQGLEFLIYFQGNSAPDKSGLPSDRFSAERTGGSVSTLTIQRTQQEDSAVYLCASSPRVYEQFFGPGTRLTVL.

With regard to this clone: The same CDR3 is also encoded by other DNA sequences in this sample. V is TRBV27 and J is TRBJ2-3; D ambiguous. Trimming removed 0 bases at V and 3 bases at J, with 4 bases between. Per the germline V gene, CDR1 is MNHEY and CDR2 is SMNVEV (reference sequence). The CDR3 is 13 amino acids. The CDR3 nucleotides are TGTGCCAGCAGTTTATCAGGTACAGATACGCAGTATTTT. Amino acids: CASSLSGTDTQYF.

The rearrangement uses TRBV7-9 and TRBJ1-2; 10 bases are a match to TRBD1. V trimming: 3 bases; J trimming: 6 bases; junction bases outside the gene matches: 4. The CDR3 sequence is 14 residues long. Per the germline V gene, CDR1 is SEHNR and CDR2 is FQNEAQ (reference sequence). The CDR3 DNA reads TGTGCCAGCAGCTTTGGGACAGGGGTGGATGGCTACACCTTC. This gives the protein CASSFGTGVDGYTF.

This chain links TRBV4-3 with TRBJ2-7; TRBD2 agrees at 7 bases. Germline loops: CDR1 LGHNA, CDR2 YSLEER. The CDR3 contains 14 residues. With V trimmed by 5 bases and J by 3 bases, 7 bases remained unmatched. The CDR3 DNA reads TGCGCCAGCAGCGCGGGGGACGGCGACTACGAGCAGTACTTC. Translated, it gives CASSAGDGDYEQYF.

The chain uses TRBV11-2 and TRBJ2-7, with unresolved D. CDR1 and CDR2 (germline): SGHAT, FQNNGV. There are 13 residues in the CDR3. Between the trimmed V and J ends, which lost 5 bases and 7 bases, there was a span of 15 bases. CDR3 DNA: TGTGCCAGCAGCCCAAACAGTGGATGGGAGCAGTACTTC. It yields the protein CASSPNSGWEQYF.

The rearrangement joins TRBV11-2 to TRBJ2-7; 7 bases map to TRBD2. J was trimmed by 4 bases and V by 3 bases; bases with no gene match: 9. Germline V gives CDR1 SGHAT, CDR2 FQNNGV. CDR3 length: 15 residues. The CDR3 spells CASSFGIAGAYEQYF. Here the CDR3 DNA reads TGTGCCAGCAGCTTTGGGATAGCGGGTGCGTACGAGCAGTACTTC.

The chain joins TRBV9 to TRBJ2-3, with D possibly TRBD1 on 5 matching bases. Germline V gene data show CDR1 as SGDLS and CDR2 as YYNGEE. The CDR3 contains 15 residues. With 0 bases removed from V and 3 bases from J, the gap between germline ends came to 11 bases. CDR3 nucleotide sequence: TGTGCCAGCAGCGTAGGTGGGGCTTGGACAGATACGCAGTATTTT. Its protein product is CASSVGGAWTDTQYF.

The chain has TRBV5-6 and TRBJ2-5, with 9 bases fitting TRBD2. Germline CDR1 and CDR2: SGHDT and YYEEEE. V trimming: 4 bases; J trimming: 3 bases; junction bases outside the gene matches: 7. This CDR3 contains 15 residues. The CDR3 sequence: CASSVEIAGEETQYF. CDR3 nucleotide sequence: TGTGCCAGCAGCGTTGAAATAGCGGGAGAAGAGACCCAGTACTTC. Drawing the rest from reference TRBV5-6 and TRBJ2-5, the complete variable domain is DAGVTQSPTHLIKTRGQQVTLRCSPKSGHDTVSWYQQALGQGPQFIFQYYEEEERQRGNFPDRFSGHQFPNYSSELNVNALLLGDSALYLCASSVEIAGEETQYFGPGTRLLVL.

This clone occurred once. This rearrangement joins TRBV7-6 to TRBJ2-7; D may be TRBD2 (5 bases). Germline-derived CDR1 and CDR2 are SGHVS and FNYEAQ. V was pared by 1 base and J by 7 bases, with 17 bases between. The CDR3 consists of 15 residues. The CDR3 bases are TGTGCCAGCAGCTTAGGGCCGGGGAGCCACTGGGAGCAGTACTTC. It specifies CASSLGPGSHWEQYF.